This T cell receptor (beta chain) was recovered during a study of shared clonotypes between healthy human individuals (dated by TCRdb to 2020 to 2022). General notes on the study: The cohort comprised a couple of women and a few men aged 18 to 49 years. For each donor, three plates each were used for CD4 naive and CD4 memory, two plates were used for CD8 naive, and one plate was used for CD8 memory. To estimate repertoire size and how much clonotype sharing occurs between individuals, the study deeply sequenced the blood TCR repertoires of five healthy adults. Libraries were prepared and TCR repertoires were sequenced by different laboratories using diverse techniques, in order to increase sequencing depth and limit assay-specific biases. Per donor, leukapheresis produced somewhere between about 0.85 and 8.9 billion PBMCs. What the study reported, not specific to this receptor: Naive subsets generally had larger estimated clonotype richness than memory subsets. Because the study included only a small number of donors, the genetic and exposure-history diversity represented was limited. Pairwise subsampling led to the expectation that sequencing depth would affect the degree of clonotype sharing among donors. Incomplete sequencing was indicated by rarefaction of sorted-subset datasets, despite the large sequencing depth. Sampling was restricted to blood, and TCR repertoires in tissue are likely to differ from TCR repertoires in blood. Compared with non-shared clonotypes, the clonotypes found in all four sorted-subset donors had higher generation probabilities. About 5% of naive CD4, 3.5% of naive CD8, approximately 2% of memory CD4, and 0.35% to 0.4% of memory CD8 clonotypes were shared across a few donors.

CDR1 and CDR2 were assigned from the germline V gene as MDHEN and SYDVKM. Reading from cysteine to phenylalanine, the CDR3 counts 13 amino acids. The read is trimmed to its CDR3 DNA, 39 bases read in frame from base 1. Between the V and J ends, shortened by 5 bases and 9 bases respectively, the junction contains 14 bases. In regard to this clone: Its antigen specificity is not known. Base qualities are not recorded, but no much larger clone differs from it by a single base.

Healthy HIV-negative adults with no recently reported acute infections or vaccinations were included as donors. Every donor was a Caucasian adult living in Nashville, Tennessee, USA. CD4+ T cells were enriched by magnetic negative selection, after which naive cells were positively selected on CD45RA and the negative fraction was taken as the memory subset. After blood collection by leukapheresis, PBMCs were isolated using Ficoll-Histopaque density gradient centrifugation and then cryopreserved in the vapor phase of liquid nitrogen. Analytical flow cytometry was used to check the purity and quantity of each magnetically sorted T cell population. Each sorted fraction had its genomic DNA isolated and then quantified by UV absorbance on a Nanodrop 2000c. TCR CDR3 regions were amplified from genomic DNA by multiplex PCR using the deep immunoSEQ assay. Extracted genomic DNA from each cell subset was spread evenly across all wells of several immunoSEQ 96-well plates, with each plate serving as a replicate. For sorted subsets, each replicate PCR was loaded with about 0.2 ug genomic DNA, equivalent to about 33,000 T cell genomes. Purified libraries were quantified with a Qubit 3.0 fluorometer, sized on a Bioanalyzer 2100, and re-quantified with the KAPA Library Quantification kit. Every immunoSEQ 96-well plate was sequenced on a separate single-read 150-cycle Illumina NextSeq 550 flow cell. The authors processed their data as follows. Because the immunoSEQ output held only junctional sequences and lacked quality scores, the filtering could not match the filtering applied to full-length reads. To assign V/J genes and CDR3, sequences were annotated against IMGT germline references using PyIR, a Python wrapper for IgBLAST v1.9. Reads were filtered out if the reads had weak V/J assignments (E-value above 1e-6), no CDR3, stop codons, out-of-frame junctions, or ambiguous translated residues. V3J clonotypes were defined as sequences sharing the same inferred V gene, J gene, and CDR3 amino acid sequence. Percentage overlap between repertoires was calculated by dividing the number of shared unique clonotypes by the size of the smaller repertoire. Three approaches were used to assess repertoire richness: RTK rarefaction, the Chao1 estimator, and Recon v2.1 estimates of unobserved clonotypes. OLGA was used to compute generation probabilities for all TCRbeta clonotypes that the gDNA method yielded from a few donors. Drawn from immuneACCESS, this table holds only the in-frame rearrangements with V and J called that TCRdb kept. Clones are partly lost; checked studies trace under half to an unresolved V gene and leave the rest unexplained. The D gene and trimming were derived from the DNA, and the V and J assignments and clone size from that table. The sample includes hundreds of thousands of clones, with almost 97% observed a single time. The ten largest clones represent 0.055% to 0.075% of the sample.

This chain is built from TRBV28 and TRBJ2-4, with the D gene not confidently named. Sequencing input: naive CD4+ T cells sorted from blood. Reading the label with the study, this specimen's cell subset or site is: CD45RA+ positively selected. The sequence came from a woman younger than 45 in good health. Read as DNA, the sequence is TGTGCCAGCAGTCCCACAACTTCGGGCATTCAGTACTTC. It specifies CASSPTTSGIQYF.